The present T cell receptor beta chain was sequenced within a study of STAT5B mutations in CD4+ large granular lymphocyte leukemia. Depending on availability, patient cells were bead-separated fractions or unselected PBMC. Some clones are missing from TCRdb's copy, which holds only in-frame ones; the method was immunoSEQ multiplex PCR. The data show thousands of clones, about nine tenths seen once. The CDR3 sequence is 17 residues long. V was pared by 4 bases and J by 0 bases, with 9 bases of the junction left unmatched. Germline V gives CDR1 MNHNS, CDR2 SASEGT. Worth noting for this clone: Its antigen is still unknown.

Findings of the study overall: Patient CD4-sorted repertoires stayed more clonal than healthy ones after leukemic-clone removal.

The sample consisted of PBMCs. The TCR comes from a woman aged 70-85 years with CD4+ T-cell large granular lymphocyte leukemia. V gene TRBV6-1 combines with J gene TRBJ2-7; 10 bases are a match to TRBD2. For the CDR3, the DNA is TGTGCCAGCAGTGGCCGCCTAGCGGGGGCCTACTCCTACGAGCAGTACTTC. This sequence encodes CASSGRLAGAYSYEQYF.